A single sample gave rise to the 22 T cell receptor beta chains below, sequenced in a study of T cells in Graves' hyperthyroidism and ophthalmopathy. Using RNA transcripts as the source, TCR beta CDR3 regions were amplified. The HTBI primer set drove a first-round RT-PCR of the TCR CDR3. TCRdb processed the multiplex PCR reads anew with MiXCR; each CDR3 protein has one entry. The data show more than 40,000 distinct CDR3 sequences, more than 40% seen once. What was sequenced was peripheral blood or thyroid tissue (not recorded which). The receptors originated from a woman between 45 and 60 years old with Graves' hyperthyroidism.

This clonotype was seen only a few times. The chain carries TRBV29-1 and TRBJ1-2, with D hard to call. The germline V and J ends were trimmed by 7 bases and 3 bases, with 18 bases remaining between them. The CDR3 runs to 14 residues. Per germline, CDR1 SQVTM and CDR2 ANQGSEA. CDR3 in DNA: TGCAGCGCCCCCGGAGGGTCCGGTTACTATGGCTACACCTTC. Translation gives CSAPGGSGYYGYTF.

This clonotype appeared many times. DNA for the CDR3: TGTGCCAGCAGTTTCGGGTCATCGAACACCGGGGAGCTGTTTTTT. This encodes CASSFGSSNTGELFF. V gene TRBV28 combines with J gene TRBJ2-2; D uncertain. V gave up 3 bases and J gave up 0 bases, with 8 bases separating them. Germline CDR1 MDHEN, CDR2 SYDVKM. The CDR3 loop spans 15 amino acids.

In the case of this clonotype: One junction end disagrees with the germline gene, perhaps due to a read error. V and J are TRBV18 and TRBJ1-3; 9 positions match TRBD1. CDR1 is KGHSH, CDR2 LQKENI, per germline. The CDR3 is 16 amino acids. Here the CDR3 reads CASSPWDRVDGNTTYF. CDR3 in DNA: TGTGCCAGCTCACCATGGGACAGGGTGGACGGAAACACCACATATTTT.

The chain links TRBV9 to TRBJ1-1, with a weak D call TRBD1 (6 bases). Trimming stripped 5 bases from V and 0 bases from J, with 17 bases between. Germline V gives CDR1 SGDLS, CDR2 YYNGEE. The CDR3 runs to 16 residues. CDR3: CASREAGQLMNTEAFF. The CDR3 bases are TGTGCCAGCAGGGAAGCCGGACAGCTAATGAACACTGAAGCTTTCTTT.

J is TRBJ1-4 and V is TRBV5-1; D gene ambiguous. Germline values: CDR1 SGHRS, CDR2 YFSETQ. This CDR3 comprises 14 residues. V was trimmed by 0 bases and J by 8 bases, leaving 11 bases between them. The CDR3 here is CASSLDGLHEKLFF. The CDR3 DNA is TGCGCCAGCAGCTTGGATGGGTTACACGAAAAACTGTTTTTT.

The chain is built from TRBV29-1 and TRBJ1-5; weak D call: TRBD1 (5 bases). The germline gives CDR1 SQVTM, CDR2 ANQGSEA. Trimming took 8 bases from V and 2 from J, leaving 16 bases between them. The CDR3 is 14 residues long. The CDR3 region is CSLEGRVGNQPQHF. The CDR3 coding sequence is TGCAGCTTAGAAGGCAGGGTCGGCAATCAGCCCCAGCATTTT.

This clonotype was recorded only once. The germline gene is not matched at one end of the junction; a read error may be the cause. This sequence joins TRBV6-5 and TRBJ2-7; tentative D call: TRBD2 (5 bases). This CDR3 is 14 amino acids long. The V gene's germline CDR1 is MNHEY and CDR2 SVGAGI. CDR3 sequence (DNA): TGTGCCGGCAGAATCGGACCAGCGGCCTACGAGCAGTACTTC. Encoded protein: CAGRIGPAAYEQYF.

This clonotype was found many times. The gene calls are TRBV7-9 and TRBJ1-1; D is unclear. Looked up from germline, CDR1 is SEHNR and CDR2 is FQNEAQ (reference sequence). Trimming shortened V by 2 bases and J by 0 bases, and 7 bases separated the two germline ends. The CDR3 runs to 14 residues. The CDR3 nucleotides are TGTGCCAGCAGCTTACTGGGGATGAACACTGAAGCTTTCTTT. This sequence encodes CASSLLGMNTEAFF.

This clonotype has a count of ten or more. This rearrangement joins TRBV6-5 to TRBJ2-7, with 7 positions matching TRBD1. This CDR3 has 15 residues. Looked up from germline, CDR1 is MNHEY and CDR2 is SVGAGI. Trimming at V came to 0 bases and at J to 3 bases, leaving 5 bases not matched to a gene. The CDR3 DNA is TGTGCCAGCAGTTACTCGTCACAGGGGTACTACGAGCAGTACTTC. Protein product: CASSYSSQGYYEQYF.

CDR3 DNA sequence: TGTGCCAGCAGCCCAGGGAACGAGCAGTACTTC. It translates to CASSPGNEQYF. The J gene is TRBJ2-7, the V gene TRBV7-9, with D possibly TRBD1 on 5 matching bases. Trimming cost V 5 bases and J 5 bases, with 7 bases left between them. Germline V lookup: CDR1 SEHNR, CDR2 FQNEAQ (reference sequence). The CDR3 length is 11 residues.

The V and J genes are TRBV20-1 and TRBJ1-5; D is ambiguous. V was cut by 4 bases and J by 4 bases, with 8 bases left in between. The CDR3 spans 12 residues. Per the germline V gene, CDR1 is DFQATT and CDR2 is SNEGSKA (reference sequence). This CDR3 reads CSAIAGNQPQHF. The CDR3 bases are TGCAGTGCTATTGCCGGGAATCAGCCCCAGCATTTT.

Many counts were recorded for this clonotype. This sequence joins TRBV10-3 and TRBJ2-7; D uncertain. Germline CDR1 is ENHRY and CDR2 is SYGVKD. This CDR3 spans 12 amino acids. Trimming took 3 bases from V and 4 from J, leaving 7 bases between them. CDR3 nucleotides: TGTGCCATCAGTGATCGGCGGTACGAGCAGTACTTC. Translating it yields CAISDRRYEQYF.

The V call is TRBV15, the J call TRBJ2-5, with TRBD2 matching over 8 bases. Germline CDR1 LNHNV, CDR2 YYDKDF (reference sequence). Trimming took 1 base from V and 5 from J; bases not matched to a gene: 3. The CDR3 contains 14 residues. The CDR3 loop reads CATSRAGGAETQYF. The CDR3 DNA reads as TGTGCCACCAGCAGAGCGGGGGGGGCCGAGACCCAGTACTTC.

This clonotype showed up many times. The CDR3 nucleotides are TGTGCCAGTAGTATTACGAGAGTGGCCAACGTCCTGACTTTC. Protein: CASSITRVANVLTF. The rearrangement joins TRBV19 to TRBJ2-6; no reliable D call. CDR1 and CDR2 (germline): LNHDA, SQIVND (reference sequence). The V gene lost 3 bases and the J gene lost 6 bases, with 9 bases spanning the gap. The CDR3 sequence is 14 residues long.

The CDR3 loop is CSARSDSLQETQYF. For the CDR3, the DNA is TGCAGTGCTAGGTCCGACAGCCTTCAAGAGACCCAGTACTTC. The genes are TRBV20-1 and TRBJ2-5; D might be TRBD1 (5 bases). CDR3 length equals 14 residues. In germline, CDR1 is DFQATT, CDR2 SNEGSKA (reference sequence). V shed 3 bases and J shed 2 bases, with 13 bases lying between them.

The V and J genes are TRBV11-2 and TRBJ1-3; D is uncertain. The CDR3 contains 13 residues. Germline values: CDR1 SGHAT, CDR2 FQNNGV. Trimming stripped 0 bases from V and 4 bases from J, with 4 bases between. The CDR3 here is CASSLDTGNTIYF. The CDR3 DNA follows: TGTGCCAGCAGCTTAGATACGGGAAACACCATATATTTT.

The chain employs TRBV7-6 and TRBJ1-3; D gene unclear. The CDR3 runs 13 residues. Germline V gene lookup returns CDR1 SGHVS and CDR2 FNYEAQ. Trimming took off 1 base at V and 10 bases at J, with 11 bases between the two ends. The CDR3 here is CASSLVAVKTIYF. The CDR3 nucleotides are TGTGCCAGCAGCTTAGTAGCGGTGAAGACCATATATTTT. The full variable domain, in which reference TRBV7-6 and TRBJ1-3 provide the parts outside the CDR3, is GAGVSQSPRYKVTKRGQDVALRCDPISGHVSLYWYRQALGQGPEFLTYFNYEAQQDKSGLPNDRFSAERPEGSISTLTIQRTEQRDSAMYRCASSLVAVKTIYFGEGSWLTVV.

The chain couples TRBV15 to TRBJ2-5; TRBD1 agrees at 7 bases. Near its end, the DNA agrees better with TRBJ2-7, so the J call may be wrong. Per germline, CDR1 LNHNV and CDR2 YYDKDF (reference sequence). The CDR3 has 19 amino acids. CDR3 coding DNA: TGTGCCACCAGCAGCCGGGACAGCGAGAACACCGGGGAGCTGTCCGAGCAGTACTTC. Protein: CATSSRDSENTGELSEQYF.

Remarks on this clonotype: The junction does not match germline at one end; this may be a read error. In DNA, the CDR3 is TGTGCTAGCAGCTTGGACAGGGTTGGCTACACCTTC. It is translated as CASSLDRVGYTF. The rearrangement links TRBV7-7 to TRBJ1-2, with 8 bases matching TRBD1. CDR3 length: 12 amino acids. CDR1 is SSHAT, CDR2 FNYEAQ, per germline (reference sequence). Combining the CDR3 with reference TRBV7-7 and TRBJ1-2 gives the whole variable domain GAGVSQSPRYKVTKRGQDVTLRCDPISSHATLYWYQQALGQGPEFLTYFNYEAQPDKSGLPSDRFSAERPEGSISTLTIQRTEQRDSAMYRCASSLDRVGYTFGSGTRLTVV.

The gene calls are TRBV7-8 and TRBJ2-5; 10 bases agree with TRBD2. CDR3 length: 15 residues. CDR1 SGHVS and CDR2 FQNEAQ come from the germline V gene. Losses at the gene ends were 4 bases for V and 2 bases for J; bases not matched to a gene: 4. The CDR3 sequence is CASSYTGLAQETQYF. In DNA, the CDR3 is TGTGCCAGCAGCTACACGGGACTAGCGCAAGAGACCCAGTACTTC. Filled out from reference TRBV7-8 and TRBJ2-5, the complete variable domain reads GAGVSQSPRYKVAKRGQDVALRCDPISGHVSLFWYQQALGQGPEFLTYFQNEAQLDKSGLPSDRFFAERPEGSVSTLKIQRTQQEDSAVYLCASSYTGLAQETQYFGPGTRLLVL.

This clonotype was picked up many times. The rearrangement joins TRBV12-3 or TRBV12-4 to TRBJ1-2; 9 nucleotides agree with TRBD1. This CDR3 has 13 residues. The V and J ends lost 5 bases and 6 bases, in that order; junction bases with no gene match: 4. The CDR3 coding sequence is TGTGCCAGCAGTATGACAGGGGGGGATGGCTACACCTTC. This encodes CASSMTGGDGYTF.

This chain uses TRBV7-3 with TRBJ2-2; unclear D gene. V lost 3 bases, J lost 4 bases, and 18 bases lay in between. CDR1 is SGHTA, CDR2 FQGTGA, per germline. The CDR3 is 17 residues long. CDR3: CASSFRARRVRTGELFF. In DNA form, the CDR3 reads TGTGCCAGCAGCTTCCGGGCCAGGAGAGTACGCACCGGGGAGCTGTTTTTT.